The 8 T cell receptor beta chains in this list originate from one sample, sequenced in a study of blood T cells in healthy people across ages. It was with a sample-barcoded 5' primer and a J-beta primer mix that a second PCR of roughly 7 to 12 cycles was run. TCRdb analysed the 5' RACE reads with MiXCR anew, one entry per CDR3 protein. The sample lists over a million distinct CDR3 sequences; more than 35% were seen once. The sequenced sample consisted of blood. These receptors were obtained from an older woman in good health.

This sequence joins TRBV20-1 and TRBJ2-7; D is unclear. Trimming pared 0 bases from V and 10 bases from J, leaving 19 bases between. The CDR3 contains 14 residues. Germline CDR1 is DFQATT and CDR2 is SNEGSKA (reference sequence). CDR3 in amino acids: CSARDFYSQEAQYF. CDR3 DNA: TGCAGTGCTAGAGATTTCTACAGCCAAGAGGCCCAGTACTTC.

This clonotype was observed a handful of times. The rearrangement uses TRBV9 and TRBJ2-1, with a tentative D call TRBD1 (6 bases). The germline V gene has CDR1 SGDLS and CDR2 YYNGEE. The CDR3 totals 19 residues. Trimming removed 0 bases from V and 5 bases from J, with 24 bases in between. In DNA, the CDR3 is TGTGCCAGCAGCGTAGCTACATGGGGGCGGCTAGACTTAAACAATGAGCAGTTCTTC. Its translation: CASSVATWGRLDLNNEQFF.

The chain combines TRBV28 with TRBJ2-1, with 9 bases identical to TRBD2. Germline lookup yields CDR1 MDHEN and CDR2 SYDVKM. V lost 3 bases, J lost 5 bases, and 11 bases stayed unmatched. This CDR3 contains 17 residues. CDR3 protein: CASSFWSLAGLNNEQFF. In DNA form, the CDR3 reads TGTGCCAGCAGTTTTTGGTCCCTAGCGGGATTAAACAATGAGCAGTTCTTC.

This clonotype was detected only once. The rearrangement links TRBV15 to TRBJ2-1, with 12 positions matching TRBD2. Losses at the gene ends were 1 base for V and 2 bases for J; bases not matched to a gene: 3. CDR1 and CDR2 (germline): LNHNV, YYDKDF (reference sequence). The CDR3 runs 17 residues. CDR3 DNA: TGTGCCACCAGCAGAGCTAGGACTAGCGGGACCTACAATGAGCAGTTCTTC. Protein sequence: CATSRARTSGTYNEQFF. The whole variable domain, remainder taken from reference TRBV15 and TRBJ2-1, is DAMVIQNPRYQVTQFGKPVTLSCSQTLNHNVMYWYQQKSSQAPKLLFHYYDKDFNNEADTPDNFQSRRPNTSFCFLDIRSPGLGDTAMYLCATSRARTSGTYNEQFFGPGTRLTVL.

A single count supports this clonotype. The chain employs TRBV18 and TRBJ1-1, with TRBD1 matching over 7 bases. Germline loops: CDR1 KGHSH, CDR2 LQKENI. The CDR3 contains 15 residues. With V trimmed by 5 bases and J by 10 bases, 16 bases remained unmatched. The CDR3 loop reads CASSSGGRKVGTAFF. The CDR3 DNA is TGTGCCAGCTCATCAGGGGGACGCAAGGTTGGTACAGCTTTCTTT. Based on the CDR3 plus reference TRBV18 and TRBJ1-1, the full variable domain is NAGVMQNPRHLVRRRGQEARLRCSPMKGHSHVYWYRQLPEEGLKFMVYLQKENIIDESGMPKERFSAEFPKEGPSILRIQQVVRGDSAAYFCASSSGGRKVGTAFFGQGTRLTVV.

The table lists this clonotype with a few counts. The rearrangement uses TRBV27 and TRBJ2-1, with 8 bases matching TRBD2. The CDR3 spans 17 residues. Trimming removed 7 bases from V and 0 bases from J; junction bases left unmatched: 11. Germline assignment: CDR1 MNHEY and CDR2 SMNVEV (reference sequence). CDR3 nucleotide sequence: TGTGCCAGCAATCTTCTAGCGGGTGCTAGCTCCTACAATGAGCAGTTCTTC. Protein sequence: CASNLLAGASSYNEQFF.

This clonotype was recorded a few times. The V gene is TRBV20-1, the J gene TRBJ2-3; D may be TRBD1 or TRBD2 (6 bases each). The V gene lost 3 bases and the J gene lost 0 bases, with 13 bases spanning the gap. In germline, CDR1 is DFQATT, CDR2 SNEGSKA (reference sequence). The CDR3 runs 15 residues. The CDR3: CSASRPGASTDTQYF. The CDR3 coding sequence is TGCAGTGCTAGCCGTCCGGGGGCTAGCACAGATACGCAGTATTTT.

This clonotype was found a few times. The V call is TRBV6-5, the J call TRBJ2-3; 7 positions agree with TRBD2. There are 13 residues in the CDR3. V was clipped by 8 bases and J by 3 bases; unmatched bases: 5. Per the germline V gene, CDR1 is MNHEY and CDR2 is SVGAGI. CDR3 in DNA: TGTGCCAGCGGAGCGGGATTTACAGATACGCAGTATTTT. Translation: CASGAGFTDTQYF.